This TCR beta chain comes out of a study of blood T cell repertoires in COVID-19 (dated by TCRdb to the early 2020s). Background for the entire study: Samples covering the acute and convalescent phases of COVID-19 were provided by collaborators in the United States, Italy and Spain. The repertoires were released in a freely available public database meant as a resource for research on the immune response to SARS-CoV-2. Samples were obtained from the ongoing ImmuneRACE study (first 160 participants) and from approximately 1,200 subjects provided by 6 global collaborators. Where available, HLA class I and class II types were taken from metadata supplied by the sample provider and were not determined by assay-based typing. The dataset comprised deeply sampled blood TCRbeta repertoires from subjects exposed to, actively infected with, or recovered from COVID-19. The material from the prospective study consisted of cDNA or gDNA derived from T cells, B-cell-depleted T cells, or PBMCs. The sample metadata nearly always contained a de-identified subject ID, COVID-19 status, age in years and sex.

TCRbeta CDR3 regions were amplified from genomic DNA by means of the immunoSEQ Assay, a bias-controlled multiplex PCR. The source study handled its data this way. The number of nucleated cells in each sample was estimated by amplification of reference gene primers within the assay. To quantify the absolute abundance of each unique TCRbeta CDR3 rearrangement, sequence reads were collapsed and filtered. For each sample, productive Simpson clonality was calculated as the square root of Simpson's diversity index over productive rearrangements. Sourced from immuneACCESS, this table was stored by TCRdb with only in-frame sequences that have V and J called. A share of the clones is absent; for the studies checked, an unresolved V gene accounts for under half, and the remainder has no known explanation. V, J and clone size derive from that table, while D and trimming were established from the DNA sequence. This sample is represented by roughly 77,000 clones; over 80% of them were singletons. 6.5% to 7.5% of the sample is taken by the ten largest.

Beyond this particular receptor, the publication reports: The quantity of clinical and demographic metadata differed by source and by participant and was supplied without curation.

V sheds 2 bases and J sheds 4 bases, leaving 5 bases between their ends. Reading from cysteine to phenylalanine, the CDR3 counts 13 amino acids. This entry keeps only the CDR3 DNA: 39 bases, framed from base 1. The germline V gene (reference sequence) yields SEHNR for CDR1 and FQNEAQ for CDR2. The collaborating institutions used their own protocols to collect whole blood in K2EDTA tubes. Collaborator samples were shipped for TCRbeta analysis as frozen whole blood, isolated PBMCs, or DNA extracted from either sample type. Notes on this clone: Its antigen specificity is not known. No per-base quality is available; no much larger clone lies one base away.

This sequence originates from a woman older than 75 with active COVID-19. The specimen sequenced was peripheral blood. The chain links TRBV7-9 with TRBJ2-2; the D gene is perhaps TRBD1, from 5 matching bases. CDR3 protein: CASSLQGTGELFF. The DNA sequence reads TGTGCCAGCAGCTTACAGGGCACCGGGGAGCTGTTTTTT.